One and the same sample provided the 23 T cell receptor beta chains below, sequenced in a study of shared clonotypes between healthy human individuals. Sequenced by immunoSEQ multiplex PCR; TCRdb stores in-frame clones only, minus some. The sample lists about 2 million clones; 85% to 95% were seen once. Material for sequencing was naive CD4+ T cells sorted from blood. Subset reported: CD45RA+ positively selected. These receptors were obtained from a man between 18 and 29 years old in good health.

This sequence joins TRBV7-6 and TRBJ2-3, with 7 bases aligning to TRBD1. CDR3 length: 14 amino acids. With 5 bases clipped from V and 2 bases from J, the junction kept 4 bases outside the gene matches. Germline CDR1 SGHVS, CDR2 FNYEAQ. This CDR3 reads CASSPGTVTDTQYF. Written as DNA, the CDR3 is TGTGCCAGCAGCCCGGGGACAGTCACAGATACGCAGTATTTT.

The V call is TRBV30, the J call TRBJ2-3, with TRBD2 matching over 11 bases. The CDR3 covers 14 residues. After removal of 2 bases from V and 5 bases from J, the junction contained 3 bases not matched to a gene. Germline V CDR1 and CDR2: GTSNPN, SVGIG (reference sequence). CDR3 nucleotides: TGTGCCTGGAGTTTTAGCGGGGGGGGAGATACGCAGTATTTT. Its protein is CAWSFSGGGDTQYF.

This sequence joins TRBV30 and TRBJ2-3; D possibly corresponds to TRBD1 (7 bases). This CDR3 region has 15 residues. Trimming shortened V by 3 bases and J by 3 bases, and 16 bases separated the two germline ends. Per the germline V gene, CDR1 is GTSNPN and CDR2 is SVGIG (reference sequence). CDR3 DNA: TGTGCCTGGAGGGCCGGACAGGCGGGAACAGATACGCAGTATTTT. Translated: CAWRAGQAGTDTQYF.

This chain links TRBV6-1 with TRBJ2-7; no firm D call. The germline V and J ends were trimmed by 3 bases and 0 bases, with 9 bases remaining between them. The CDR3 contains 14 residues. Germline V gene data show CDR1 as MNHNS and CDR2 as SASEGT. The CDR3 DNA sequence: TGTGCCAGCAGTGACGCCCCATTCTCCTACGAGCAGTACTTC. It translates to CASSDAPFSYEQYF.

V is TRBV18 and J is TRBJ2-1, with no clear D. Germline V gene data show CDR1 as KGHSH and CDR2 as LQKENI. Trimming cost V 6 bases and J 8 bases, with 11 bases left between them. The CDR3 contains 12 residues. The CDR3: CASSLLGYEQFF. CDR3 DNA: TGTGCCAGCTCCCTTCTAGGGTATGAGCAGTTCTTC.

The V gene is TRBV4-1, the J gene TRBJ2-1; possibly TRBD1 for D (5 bases). The germline gives CDR1 MGHRA, CDR2 YSYEKL. V shed 1 base and J shed 5 bases, with 18 bases lying between them. The CDR3 has 17 amino acids. Here the CDR3 DNA reads TGCGCCAGCAGCCAAGGTCTAAGGGGCCGAGCCCACAATGAGCAGTTCTTC. Translation gives CASSQGLRGRAHNEQFF.

This clone was picked up one time. The chain has TRBV28 and TRBJ2-7; D may correspond to TRBD1 or TRBD2 (5 bases each). The CDR3 totals 13 residues. With 7 bases removed from V and 3 bases from J, the gap between germline ends came to 13 bases. The germline V gene encodes CDR1 MDHEN and CDR2 SYDVKM. CDR3 sequence (DNA): TGTGCCAGCATGAGGGACGCCCTCTACGAGCAGTACTTC. Protein product: CASMRDALYEQYF.

The chain carries TRBV11-2 and TRBJ2-4, with 10 positions matching TRBD2. In germline, CDR1 is SGHAT, CDR2 FQNNGV. V shed 0 bases and J 9 bases; nucleotides not matched to a gene: 8. This CDR3 is 16 amino acids long. CDR3 in amino acids: CASSLDRVVAGGIQYF. The CDR3 DNA is TGTGCCAGCAGCTTAGATCGGGTGGTAGCGGGAGGCATTCAGTACTTC.

In DNA form, the CDR3 reads TGTGCCAGCATCGATATCTCTGGAAACACCATATATTTT. Protein product: CASIDISGNTIYF. The chain combines TRBV28 with TRBJ1-3; D not resolved. CDR3 size: 13 residues. Germline V gene data show CDR1 as MDHEN and CDR2 as SYDVKM. Between the trimmed V and J ends, which lost 7 bases and 0 bases, there was a span of 7 bases.

As to this clone: This specimen includes other DNA sequences encoding the same CDR3. V and J are TRBV18 and TRBJ2-7; 8 bases map to TRBD1. CDR1 and CDR2 (germline): KGHSH, LQKENI. V was pared by 3 bases and J by 0 bases, with 4 bases of the junction left unmatched. CDR3 length: 15 residues. CDR3 in amino acids: CASSPQTGASYEQYF. For the CDR3, the DNA is TGTGCCAGCTCACCTCAGACAGGGGCCTCCTACGAGCAGTACTTC.

A single count supports this clone. The chain links TRBV29-1 to TRBJ1-1, with 7 bases lining up with TRBD1. Germline-derived CDR1 and CDR2 are SQVTM and ANQGSEA. This CDR3 spans 12 amino acids. V dropped 5 bases and J dropped 4; count of bases not matched to a gene: 4. The CDR3 reads CSVKGAVTEAFF. Written as DNA, the CDR3 is TGCAGCGTTAAGGGGGCGGTCACTGAAGCTTTCTTT.

This chain joins TRBV18 and TRBJ1-2; D not resolved. Trimming shortened V by 3 bases and J by 2 bases, and 7 bases separated the two germline ends. The V gene's germline CDR1 is KGHSH and CDR2 LQKENI. The length of the CDR3 is 13 residues. CDR3 in DNA: TGTGCCAGCTCACCCTTCCTGAACTATGGCTACACCTTC. It codes for CASSPFLNYGYTF. Drawing the rest from reference TRBV18 and TRBJ1-2, the complete variable domain is NAGVMQNPRHLVRRRGQEARLRCSPMKGHSHVYWYRQLPEEGLKFMVYLQKENIIDESGMPKERFSAEFPKEGPSILRIQQVVRGDSAAYFCASSPFLNYGYTFGSGTRLTVV.

In the case of this clone: Other DNA sequences in the sample encode the same CDR3. The CDR3 DNA follows: TGTGCCAGCAGTGGCAGGGGATACGAGCAGTACTTC. Protein: CASSGRGYEQYF. The chain carries TRBV2 and TRBJ2-7; D might be TRBD1 (6 bases). The germline gives CDR1 SNHLY, CDR2 FYNNEI. Trimming stripped 4 bases from V and 4 bases from J, with 8 bases between. The CDR3 has 12 amino acids.

This clone was counted a single time. The CDR3 here is CASSVPPSDGYTF. The DNA for the CDR3 is TGTGCCAGCAGCGTCCCCCCTTCGGATGGCTACACCTTC. The V call is TRBV7-2, the J call TRBJ1-2; D is unclear. This CDR3 contains 13 residues. The V gene lost 5 bases and the J gene lost 6 bases, with 13 bases spanning the gap. The germline gives CDR1 SGHTA, CDR2 FQGNSA.

V is TRBV30 and J is TRBJ1-2; D gene uncertain. V dropped 1 base and J dropped 3 bases, with 9 bases sitting between them. Germline values: CDR1 GTSNPN, CDR2 SVGIG (reference sequence). The CDR3 contains 13 residues. This CDR3 is CAWSGGRDYGYTF. The CDR3 DNA follows: TGTGCCTGGAGTGGTGGACGGGACTATGGCTACACCTTC.

V and J are TRBV15 and TRBJ1-1, with D hard to call. This CDR3 comprises 15 residues. Between the trimmed V and J ends, which lost 3 bases and 0 bases, there was a span of 11 bases. CDR1 and CDR2 from the germline V gene are LNHNV and YYDKDF (reference sequence). The CDR3 loop is CATSREVGLNTEAFF. CDR3 coding DNA: TGTGCCACCAGCAGGGAGGTGGGATTGAACACTGAAGCTTTCTTT.

The chain uses TRBV2 and TRBJ1-4; 9 bases align to TRBD1. V trimming: 4 bases; J trimming: 10 bases; junction bases outside the gene matches: 10. From germline, CDR1 is SNHLY and CDR2 FYNNEI. This CDR3 is 15 amino acids long. DNA for the CDR3: TGTGCCAGCAGTGTTACAGGGGGCCCGGGAGGAAAACTGTTTTTT. Protein product: CASSVTGGPGGKLFF. Filled out from reference TRBV2 and TRBJ1-4, the complete variable domain reads EPEVTQTPSHQVTQMGQEVILRCVPISNHLYFYWYRQILGQKVEFLVSFYNNEISEKSEIFDDQFSVERPDGSNFTLKIRSTKLEDSAMYFCASSVTGGPGGKLFFGSGTQLSVL.

The chain has TRBV7-2 and TRBJ2-7, with D possibly matching TRBD2 (7 bases). V was cut by 1 base and J by 3 bases, with 13 bases left in between. The CDR3 runs to 15 residues. Germline CDR1 is SGHTA and CDR2 is FQGNSA. The CDR3 loop is CASSLEGGVLYEQYF. CDR3 sequence (DNA): TGTGCCAGCAGCTTAGAAGGGGGGGTGCTCTACGAGCAGTACTTC.

The rearrangement uses TRBV30 and TRBJ1-1, with D possibly being TRBD1 (6 bases). V was pared by 4 bases and J by 4 bases, with 13 bases between. Germline-derived CDR1 and CDR2 are GTSNPN and SVGIG (reference sequence). This CDR3 is 13 amino acids long. CDR3 residues: CAWNERGATEAFF. CDR3 in DNA: TGTGCCTGGAACGAAAGGGGGGCCACTGAAGCTTTCTTT.

The rearrangement joins TRBV10-3 to TRBJ2-3; 9 bases are a match to TRBD2. After removal of 3 bases from V and 2 bases from J, the junction contained 6 bases not matched to a gene. This CDR3 has 16 amino acids. Germline V gene data show CDR1 as ENHRY and CDR2 as SYGVKD. CDR3 in DNA: TGTGCCATCAGTGACTCCCTAGCGGGGTCCACAGATACGCAGTATTTT. It is translated as CAISDSLAGSTDTQYF.

The chain uses TRBV5-4 and TRBJ2-5; 8 positions agree with TRBD2. This CDR3 is built from 15 residues. The germline V gene encodes CDR1 SGHNT and CDR2 YYREEE (reference sequence). Trimming took 2 bases from V and 5 from J; bases not matched to a gene: 8. The CDR3: CASSFVPGGIETQYF. The CDR3, as DNA: TGTGCCAGCAGCTTTGTCCCGGGAGGGATTGAGACCCAGTACTTC.

As to this clone: This same CDR3 is encoded by further DNA sequences in the sample. V is TRBV5-1 and J is TRBJ2-7; D ambiguous. The CDR3 consists of 13 residues. The V and J ends lost 5 bases and 7 bases respectively, with 16 bases between them. Germline CDR1 reads SGHRS; CDR2 reads YFSETQ. The CDR3, as DNA: TGCGCCAGCAGTCCCGGGCCTTCTGGAGAGCAGTACTTC. Its protein is CASSPGPSGEQYF. Full variable domain (rest looked up from reference TRBV5-1 and TRBJ2-7): KAGVTQTPRYLIKTRGQQVTLSCSPISGHRSVSWYQQTPGQGLQFLFEYFSETQRNKGNFPGRFSGRQFSNSRSEMNVSTLELGDSALYLCASSPGPSGEQYFGPGTRLTVT.

V gene TRBV11-2 combines with J gene TRBJ2-6, with 9 positions matching TRBD1. The ends lost 5 bases at V and 4 bases at J; junction bases unmatched: 6. CDR3 length: 16 residues. CDR1 and CDR2 from the germline V gene are SGHAT and FQNNGV. For the CDR3, the DNA is TGTGCCAGCAGCCCCGGGACAGGGAACGGGGCCAACGTCCTGACTTTC. Translated: CASSPGTGNGANVLTF.